This T cell receptor beta chain was recovered during a study of cytomegalovirus exposure and HLA in healthy donors. Germline V gene lookup returns CDR1 LNHDA and CDR2 SQIVND (reference sequence). The CDR3 contains 16 residues. Trimming took 5 bases from V and 0 from J, leaving 15 bases between them. The PCR used 60 Vbeta and 13 Jbeta primers. The table came from immunoSEQ multiplex PCR; TCRdb's copy has only in-frame clones and leaves some out. The sample has tens of thousands of clones; 70% to 80% are singletons. This clone has only a few counts. Sequencing input: PBMCs. V is TRBV19 and J is TRBJ2-3; tentative D call: TRBD1 (5 bases). The sequence was obtained from a woman aged 55-70 years in good health and CMV-seropositive. This CDR3 is CASSPRQPLSTDTQYF. CDR3 sequence (DNA): TGTGCCAGTAGTCCTAGACAGCCCCTGAGCACAGATACGCAGTATTTT.